This T cell receptor (beta chain) emerged from a study of cytomegalovirus exposure and HLA in healthy donors. Clones were sequenced by immunoSEQ multiplex PCR, and TCRdb holds only the in-frame ones, with some missing. Here the sample spans tens of thousands of clones, around nine tenths being singletons. CDR3 length equals 12 residues. V was clipped by 0 bases and J by 6 bases, with 4 bases between them. Germline V gene lookup returns CDR1 SGHDN and CDR2 FVKESK. About this clone: Its antigen is undetermined.

The approximately 130-subject validation cohort, separate from the 666-subject first cohort, included the donors. Study-level points and caveats: In the roughly 130 validation repertoires, a later analysis found that first-cohort TCR clusters tended to co-occur. Reports described diagnosis of cytomegalovirus status by the classifier as highly specific and sensitive. Listed as cytomegalovirus-associated were 150 to 200 TCR beta chains.

The sequencing input was PBMCs. The chain uses TRBV14 and TRBJ2-3; D remains ambiguous. The sequence was obtained from a woman aged 18-35 years in good health and CMV-seropositive. DNA of the CDR3: TGTGCCAGCAGCCAAGAGAGGGATACGCAGTATTTT. Its translation: CASSQERDTQYF.